The 25 T cell receptor beta chains reported below all come from one sample, sequenced in a study of T-cell memory formation after mild COVID-19. MiXCR, applied by TCRdb to the 5' RACE reads, yields one record per CDR3 protein. Seen here are around 140,000 distinct CDR3 sequences, approximately 25% observed once, and the top ten hold roughly 24%. Sequenced input: PBMCs or a T cell subset sorted from them (not recorded which). The receptors come from an adult woman who had mild COVID-19 (a few samples of this study predate the infection). Cell type and time point are not known.

The chain couples TRBV7-9 to TRBJ1-1, with a tentative D call TRBD1 (6 bases). This CDR3 region has 14 residues. CDR1 SEHNR and CDR2 FQNEAQ come from the germline V gene (reference sequence). V was trimmed by 3 bases and J by 8 bases, leaving 16 bases between them. The CDR3 nucleotides read TGTGCCAGCAGCTTTAAGGGGGGACCCCCAGAAGCTTTCTTT. Translation gives CASSFKGGPPEAFF.

A few counts support this clonotype. The chain recombines TRBV5-1 with TRBJ1-2, with D maybe TRBD1 (5 bases). Germline CDR1 is SGHRS and CDR2 is YFSETQ. V was clipped by 2 bases and J by 3 bases, with 8 bases between them. This CDR3 comprises 13 residues. CDR3 DNA: TGCGCCAGCAGCTTAGACAGTGACTATGGCTACACCTTC. Encoded protein: CASSLDSDYGYTF.

This clonotype showed up just a few times. The chain joins TRBV3-1 to TRBJ2-5, with D unresolved. V was pared by 4 bases and J by 2 bases, with 8 bases between. Per the germline V gene, CDR1 is LGHDT and CDR2 is YNNKEL (reference sequence). The CDR3 extends over 13 amino acids. The CDR3: CASSPRIQETQYF. The CDR3 DNA reads TGTGCCAGCAGCCCTAGGATACAAGAGACCCAGTACTTC.

This clonotype was observed a handful of times. The chain joins TRBV7-2 to TRBJ2-3; D is unresolved. This CDR3 comprises 14 residues. The germline V and J ends were trimmed by 5 bases and 1 base, with 10 bases remaining between them. Germline CDR1 is SGHTA and CDR2 is FQGNSA. The CDR3 nucleotides read TGTGCCAGCAGCCCCACCTACGGCACAGATACGCAGTATTTT. The encoded protein is CASSPTYGTDTQYF.

This clonotype was counted between two and nine times. V usage is TRBV9 and J usage is TRBJ2-1; maybe TRBD2 (6 bases). Looked up from germline, CDR1 is SGDLS and CDR2 is YYNGEE. V shed 0 bases and J shed 5 bases, with 9 bases lying between them. There are 14 residues in the CDR3. The CDR3 region is CASSVVAAHNEQFF. The CDR3 DNA reads as TGTGCCAGCAGCGTAGTAGCGGCCCACAATGAGCAGTTCTTC.

This clonotype has at least ten counts. This chain uses TRBV5-1 with TRBJ2-5; maybe TRBD2 (5 bases). Trimming shortened V by 5 bases and J by 5 bases, and 19 bases separated the two germline ends. CDR3 length: 15 amino acids. CDR1 and CDR2 from the germline V gene are SGHRS and YFSETQ. The DNA for the CDR3 is TGCGCCAGCAGGCCGGGTTTATTACCGGGGGAGACCCAGTACTTC. Protein: CASRPGLLPGETQYF.

In this sample, this clonotype turned up a few times. This chain uses TRBV7-2 with TRBJ2-7; 8 nucleotides agree with TRBD1. CDR1 SGHTA and CDR2 FQGNSA come from the germline V gene. This CDR3 has 12 residues. Trimming cost V 8 bases and J 4 bases; bases outside gene matches: 4. The CDR3 nucleotides are TGTGCCAGCGGGACAGGATTTTACGAGCAGTACTTC. Residues: CASGTGFYEQYF.

V and J are TRBV7-9 and TRBJ1-1; D unresolved. Germline values: CDR1 SEHNR, CDR2 FQNEAQ (reference sequence). Trimming pared 5 bases from V and 4 bases from J, leaving 14 bases between. This CDR3 region has 14 residues. CDR3: CASSERVGGTEAFF. The CDR3 DNA sequence: TGTGCCAGCAGCGAGCGGGTTGGCGGCACTGAAGCTTTCTTT.

This clonotype showed up just a few times. The chain is built from TRBV11-1 and TRBJ2-7; 7 bases line up with TRBD1. Trimming cost V 5 bases and J 4 bases; bases outside gene matches: 5. Looked up from germline, CDR1 is SGHAT and CDR2 is FQDESV (reference sequence). This CDR3 spans 13 amino acids. The CDR3 region is CASSDRDPYEQYF. In DNA form, the CDR3 reads TGTGCCAGCAGCGACAGGGATCCGTACGAGCAGTACTTC.

This chain uses TRBV13 with TRBJ2-3; TRBD1 is a possible D gene (6 bases). The CDR3 runs 16 residues. Trimming removed 5 bases from V and 1 base from J, with 16 bases in between. Germline CDR1 PRHDT, CDR2 FYEKMQ (reference sequence). CDR3 sequence: CASSMTGALGTDTQYF. The DNA for the CDR3 is TGTGCCAGCAGCATGACAGGTGCTTTAGGCACAGATACGCAGTATTTT.

Here the CDR3 reads CSARDWTSGSKDEQFF. The CDR3 DNA sequence: TGCAGTGCTAGAGATTGGACTAGCGGGAGTAAGGATGAGCAGTTCTTC. The chain links TRBV20-1 to TRBJ2-1, with 13 bases matching TRBD2. The J segment lost 8 bases and the V segment lost 0 bases, leaving 7 bases of the junction unmatched. CDR3 size: 16 residues. Looked up from germline, CDR1 is DFQATT and CDR2 is SNEGSKA (reference sequence).

This rearrangement joins TRBV5-1 to TRBJ2-7, with D hard to call. V dropped 3 bases and J dropped 4 bases, with 11 bases sitting between them. Germline V gene data show CDR1 as SGHRS and CDR2 as YFSETQ. The CDR3 contains 13 residues. This chain's CDR3 is CASSSDMDYEQYF. The CDR3 DNA reads TGCGCCAGCAGCTCCGACATGGATTACGAGCAGTACTTC.

V usage is TRBV5-6 and J usage is TRBJ2-7; D is uncertain. CDR3 length: 14 amino acids. Deletions cut 3 bases from V and 0 bases from J, with 10 bases between. The germline gives CDR1 SGHDT, CDR2 YYEEEE. This chain's CDR3 is CASSYEGFSYEQYF. The DNA of the CDR3 is TGTGCCAGCAGCTACGAAGGGTTCTCCTACGAGCAGTACTTC.

The chain recombines TRBV5-1 with TRBJ2-7, with D unresolved. This CDR3 is built from 13 residues. Germline V CDR1 and CDR2: SGHRS, YFSETQ. The germline V and J ends were trimmed by 0 bases and 9 bases, with 13 bases remaining between them. The CDR3 bases are TGCGCCAGCAGCTTGGGAGCCAGCGACGGGCAGTACTTC. Its translation is CASSLGASDGQYF.

In its sample, this clonotype was seen a few times. The rearrangement links TRBV12-3 or TRBV12-4 to TRBJ2-2; TRBD1 is a possible D gene (7 bases). The CDR3 sequence is 18 residues long. V lost 5 bases and J 3 bases, leaving 22 bases between the germline ends. CDR3 residues: CASSDQRGRLADTGELFF. CDR3 bases: TGTGCCAGCAGTGACCAAAGGGGGCGATTAGCGGACACCGGGGAGCTGTTTTTT.

The gene calls are TRBV9 and TRBJ2-7; a weak D match, TRBD2 (5 bases). Germline V gives CDR1 SGDLS, CDR2 YYNGEE. V gave up 4 bases and J gave up 1 base, with 12 bases separating them. This CDR3 is built from 14 residues. Written as DNA, the CDR3 is TGTGCCAGCAGCCCCCGGGATCCTTCCTACGAGCAGTACTTC. This sequence encodes CASSPRDPSYEQYF.

V and J are TRBV12-3 or TRBV12-4 and TRBJ2-6; D is perhaps TRBD1 or TRBD2 (5 bases each). This CDR3 region has 14 residues. V lost 4 bases, J lost 4 bases, and 8 bases lay in between. The CDR3 sequence: CASSSGPGANVLTF. The CDR3 region has the DNA TGTGCCAGCAGTTCGGGGCCCGGGGCCAACGTCCTGACTTTC.

This clonotype was seen a few times. This rearrangement joins TRBV9 to TRBJ2-3; 10 bases fit TRBD2. Per germline, CDR1 SGDLS and CDR2 YYNGEE. Trimming took 2 bases from V and 5 from J; bases not matched to a gene: 8. The length of the CDR3 is 16 residues. CDR3 sequence: CASSVQSGGALDTQYF. The CDR3 DNA sequence: TGTGCCAGCAGCGTTCAGAGCGGGGGGGCTTTAGATACGCAGTATTTT. The full variable domain, completed using reference TRBV9 and TRBJ2-3, is DSGVTQTPKHLITATGQRVTLRCSPRSGDLSVYWYQQSLDQGLQFLIQYYNGEERAKGNILERFSAQQFPDLHSELNLSSLELGDSALYFCASSVQSGGALDTQYFGPGTRLTVL.

The chain uses TRBV20-1 and TRBJ2-7; D tentatively reads TRBD1 or TRBD2 (5 bases each). Germline V gene data show CDR1 as DFQATT and CDR2 as SNEGSKA (reference sequence). The CDR3 runs to 13 residues. This chain's CDR3 is CSVLGDRSYEQYF. The CDR3 DNA reads TGCAGCGTGTTGGGGGATAGGAGTTACGAGCAGTACTTC.

The sample holds a few counts of this clonotype. The chain carries TRBV5-6 and TRBJ2-1, with 9 nucleotides matching TRBD2. The V segment lost 0 bases and the J segment 7 bases; nucleotides outside the gene matches: 2. The CDR3 extends over 14 amino acids. Germline CDR1 reads SGHDT; CDR2 reads YYEEEE. The CDR3 reads CASSLGLAVNEQFF. The CDR3 region has the DNA TGTGCCAGCAGCTTGGGACTAGCGGTAAATGAGCAGTTCTTC. The entire variable domain, with the rest obtained from reference TRBV5-6 and TRBJ2-1, is as follows: DAGVTQSPTHLIKTRGQQVTLRCSPKSGHDTVSWYQQALGQGPQFIFQYYEEEERQRGNFPDRFSGHQFPNYSSELNVNALLLGDSALYLCASSLGLAVNEQFFGPGTRLTVL.

This rearrangement joins TRBV12-3 or TRBV12-4 to TRBJ2-2, with 7 bases lining up with TRBD2. The CDR3 extends over 15 amino acids. V lost 3 bases and J lost 3; bases outside the gene matches: 4. CDR3 DNA: TGTGCCAGCAGTTTGAAGCGGGGTTACACCGGGGAGCTGTTTTTT. It encodes CASSLKRGYTGELFF.

This clonotype appeared a few times. The chain has TRBV7-9 and TRBJ2-2; D perhaps matches TRBD2 (6 bases). Germline loops: CDR1 SEHNR, CDR2 FQNEAQ (reference sequence). The CDR3 sequence is 17 residues long. The V gene lost 3 bases and the J gene lost 1 base, with 15 bases spanning the gap. The CDR3 DNA reads as TGTGCCAGCAGCTTGTGGGACTTCACCCAGAACACCGGGGAGCTGTTTTTT. Protein: CASSLWDFTQNTGELFF.

This clonotype was detected once. The DNA for the CDR3 is TGTGCCAGCAGCTTGGATCTAGGGCTTCCCTACGAGCAGTACTTC. Amino acid sequence: CASSLDLGLPYEQYF. The chain employs TRBV5-5 and TRBJ2-7; D ambiguous. V lost 0 bases and J 2 bases, leaving 12 bases between the germline ends. Germline assignment: CDR1 SGHKS and CDR2 YYEKEE (reference sequence). The CDR3 length is 15 residues.

The V call is TRBV11-3, the J call TRBJ2-5, with TRBD2 matching over 7 bases. Per the germline V gene, CDR1 is SGHNT and CDR2 is YENEEA. V lost 5 bases to trimming and J lost 2 bases; unmatched junction nucleotides: 2. This CDR3 is built from 13 residues. This chain's CDR3 is CASSKRDQETQYF. CDR3 DNA sequence: TGTGCCAGCAGCAAGCGGGATCAAGAGACCCAGTACTTC.

At least ten counts were recorded for this clonotype. This chain links TRBV27 with TRBJ2-3, with D perhaps matching TRBD1 (6 bases). CDR3 length: 16 amino acids. V was trimmed by 2 bases and J by 6 bases, leaving 18 bases between them. The germline V gene encodes CDR1 MNHEY and CDR2 SMNVEV (reference sequence). The CDR3 DNA reads as TGTGCCAGCAGTTTAATAGGGGTCACAGGGACGGATACGCAGTATTTT. It encodes CASSLIGVTGTDTQYF.